These T cell receptor beta chains were read from a single sample in a study of shared clonotypes between healthy human individuals. The method was immunoSEQ multiplex PCR; TCRdb's version includes in-frame clones alone and lacks a portion of them. The sample has some 2.3 million clones, more than 80% seen once. Source material: naive CD4+ T cells from PBMCs. These receptors originate from a man between 18 and 35 years old in good health. Some clones in this sample may be carry-over from other donors' samples. CDR3s include the opening cysteine and the closing phenylalanine or tryptophan. D genes are given only for firm matches. Clone size is shown for a subset of rows, as once, few, many or a class of expanded clone.

v_gene: TRBV6-5; j_gene: TRBJ1-3; d_gene: NA; abundance: NA; CDR3nt: TGTGCCAGCAGATCCACAGGGTTAGGAAACACCATATATTTT; CDR3aa: CASRSTGLGNTIYF
v_gene: TRBV5-4; j_gene: TRBJ2-3; d_gene: NA; abundance: NA; CDR3nt: TGTGCCAGCAGCTTGGATGGGGGTAGGGCAGATACGCAGTATTTT; CDR3aa: CASSLDGGRADTQYF
v_gene: TRBV15; j_gene: TRBJ1-6; d_gene: NA; abundance: once; CDR3nt: TGTGCCACCAGCAGAGATGGGTATAATAATTCACCCCTCCACTTT; CDR3aa: CATSRDGYNNSPLHF
v_gene: TRBV7-2; j_gene: TRBJ1-3; d_gene: NA; abundance: once; CDR3nt: TGTGCCAGCAGCCCAGAAGGCGGACAGTTTGGAAACACCATATATTTT; CDR3aa: CASSPEGGQFGNTIYF
v_gene: TRBV6-5; j_gene: TRBJ2-7; d_gene: NA; abundance: NA; CDR3nt: TGTGCCAGCAGGAGCAGGGACGACGAGCAGTACTTC; CDR3aa: CASRSRDDEQYF
v_gene: TRBV2; j_gene: TRBJ1-1; d_gene: NA; abundance: NA; CDR3nt: TGTGCCAGCAGTGAATTGGGTCAGGCTGAGTGGACTGAAGCTTTCTTT; CDR3aa: CASSELGQAEWTEAFF
v_gene: TRBV7-3; j_gene: TRBJ1-4; d_gene: NA; abundance: NA; CDR3nt: TGTGCCAGCAGCCTGGGGGTAGGGGAAAAACTGTTTTTT; CDR3aa: CASSLGVGEKLFF
v_gene: TRBV6-5; j_gene: TRBJ2-7; d_gene: NA; abundance: NA; CDR3nt: TGTGCCAGCAGTCCTGTAATGGCAGGCTACGAGCAGTACTTC; CDR3aa: CASSPVMAGYEQYF
v_gene: TRBV18; j_gene: TRBJ2-7; d_gene: NA; abundance: NA; CDR3nt: TGTGCCAGCTCACCGGGACCCTACGAGCAGTACTTC; CDR3aa: CASSPGPYEQYF
v_gene: TRBV29-1; j_gene: TRBJ1-1; d_gene: TRBD1; abundance: NA; CDR3nt: TGCAGCGTTACCAACCCGGGGACAGAGAAAAACACTGAAGCTTTCTTT; CDR3aa: CSVTNPGTEKNTEAFF
v_gene: TRBV5-8; j_gene: TRBJ2-1; d_gene: TRBD2; abundance: NA; CDR3nt: TGTGCCAGCAGCACCGGGACTAGTGTTTACAATGAGCAGTTCTTC; CDR3aa: CASSTGTSVYNEQFF
v_gene: TRBV28; j_gene: TRBJ2-7; d_gene: TRBD2; abundance: NA; CDR3nt: TGTGCCAGCAGTTCCCTCACTAGCGGGAGAAGCTACGAGCAGTACTTC; CDR3aa: CASSSLTSGRSYEQYF
v_gene: TRBV18; j_gene: TRBJ1-2; d_gene: NA; abundance: NA; CDR3nt: TGTGCCAGCTCACCAGTAGGACAGTATGGCTACACCTTC; CDR3aa: CASSPVGQYGYTF
v_gene: TRBV19; j_gene: TRBJ1-1; d_gene: TRBD1; abundance: NA; CDR3nt: TGTGCCAGTAATCCGGACAGGGGGGTAGGAGCTTTCTTT; CDR3aa: CASNPDRGVGAFF
v_gene: TRBV5-4; j_gene: TRBJ1-2; d_gene: NA; abundance: once; CDR3nt: TGTGCCAGCAGCTCCGGGCAGGCGGACTATGGCTACACCTTC; CDR3aa: CASSSGQADYGYTF
v_gene: TRBV30; j_gene: TRBJ2-2; d_gene: TRBD2; abundance: NA; CDR3nt: TGTGCCGGACTAGCGGGAGGGAGGAACACCGGGGAGCTGTTTTTT; CDR3aa: CAGLAGGRNTGELFF
v_gene: TRBV2; j_gene: TRBJ2-7; d_gene: TRBD1; abundance: NA; CDR3nt: TGTGCCAGCAGTGAGCCAGGGGGCTACGAGCAGTACTTC; CDR3aa: CASSEPGGYEQYF
v_gene: TRBV9; j_gene: TRBJ2-7; d_gene: NA; abundance: NA; CDR3nt: TGTGCCAGCAGCGTAGAGGGGGACGAGCAGTACTTC; CDR3aa: CASSVEGDEQYF
v_gene: TRBV11-2; j_gene: TRBJ2-5; d_gene: NA; abundance: NA; CDR3nt: TGTGCCAGCAGCTCCAGAAGGACAGCCAGTTTAGAGACCCAGTACTTC; CDR3aa: CASSSRRTASLETQYF
v_gene: TRBV9; j_gene: TRBJ1-2; d_gene: NA; abundance: NA; CDR3nt: TGTGCCAGCAGCGTACAACAGGGAGGCTATGGCTACACCTTC; CDR3aa: CASSVQQGGYGYTF
v_gene: TRBV30; j_gene: TRBJ2-4; d_gene: NA; abundance: once; CDR3nt: TGTGCCTGGAGTTTAGGAGCCGCCAAAAACATTCAGTACTTC; CDR3aa: CAWSLGAAKNIQYF
v_gene: TRBV5-5; j_gene: TRBJ1-1; d_gene: TRBD1; abundance: NA; CDR3nt: TGTGCCAGCAGCTTTGGGACAGGGGGCATTTGGAACACTGAAGCTTTCTTT; CDR3aa: CASSFGTGGIWNTEAFF
v_gene: TRBV28; j_gene: TRBJ1-5; d_gene: NA; abundance: once; CDR3nt: TGTGCCAGCAGTTTTCGCCAGGGAATAAATCAGCCCCAGCATTTT; CDR3aa: CASSFRQGINQPQHF
v_gene: TRBV19; j_gene: TRBJ2-7; d_gene: NA; abundance: NA; CDR3nt: TGTGCCAGTAGTATAGGTCCCCCTCGGGAGCAGTACTTC; CDR3aa: CASSIGPPREQYF
v_gene: TRBV15; j_gene: TRBJ1-4; d_gene: NA; abundance: NA; CDR3nt: TGTGCCACCAGCAGAGACAGAAATGAAAAACTGTTTTTT; CDR3aa: CATSRDRNEKLFF
v_gene: TRBV28; j_gene: TRBJ2-2; d_gene: NA; abundance: NA; CDR3nt: TGTGCCACGGGGGGCCTAACGGCGACCGGGGAGCTGTTTTTT; CDR3aa: CATGGLTATGELFF
v_gene: TRBV14; j_gene: TRBJ2-7; d_gene: TRBD2; abundance: NA; CDR3nt: TGTGCCAGCAGCCAAGTTTATACTAGCGGCGAGCAGTACTTC; CDR3aa: CASSQVYTSGEQYF
v_gene: TRBV19; j_gene: TRBJ1-5; d_gene: TRBD1; abundance: NA; CDR3nt: TGTGCCAGTAGTGGGTCAGGGGGCTATAATCAGCCCCAGCATTTT; CDR3aa: CASSGSGGYNQPQHF
v_gene: TRBV19; j_gene: TRBJ1-2; d_gene: NA; abundance: NA; CDR3nt: TGTGCCAGTAGTATTGGGGCCGGGACACCCTATGGCTACACCTTC; CDR3aa: CASSIGAGTPYGYTF
v_gene: TRBV7-7; j_gene: TRBJ1-1; d_gene: NA; abundance: few; CDR3nt: TGTGCCAGCTCGGACGGGGTTGGTTTGACTGAAGCTTTCTTT; CDR3aa: CASSDGVGLTEAFF
v_gene: TRBV28; j_gene: TRBJ2-5; d_gene: NA; abundance: NA; CDR3nt: TGTGCCAGCAGTTTACGTGCGACCCAGTACTTC; CDR3aa: CASSLRATQYF
v_gene: TRBV7-9; j_gene: TRBJ1-4; d_gene: NA; abundance: NA; CDR3nt: TGTGCCAGCAGCTCCAGGGATCCCGAAAAACTGTTTTTT; CDR3aa: CASSSRDPEKLFF